These T cell receptor beta chains were read from a single sample in a study of T cell responses to AZD1222 COVID-19 vaccine. Clones were sequenced by immunoSEQ multiplex PCR, and TCRdb holds only the in-frame ones, with some missing. Counted here are 150,000 to 200,000 clones, more than 80% occurring once; the ten biggest clones make up roughly 2.5%. The source was peripheral blood, collected on day 0 of AZD1222 vaccination. Receptors originate from an adult in good health. Both conserved end residues are part of each CDR3. A D gene is named only where the DNA matches it firmly. Clone size is not always given. Where it is, it says once, few, many or a class for expanded clones.

CDR3aa	CDR3nt	abundance	v_gene	j_gene	d_gene
CASSPGSPGNTIYF	TGTGCCAGCAGCCCTGGATCTCCTGGAAACACCATATATTTT	NA	TRBV3-1/TRBV3-2	TRBJ1-3	NA
CASSPVRGIDGYTF	TGTGCCAGCAGCCCTGTGAGGGGAATCGATGGCTACACCTTC	NA	TRBV7-8	TRBJ1-2	NA
CATRRGVATTGYEQYF	TGTGCCACCCGACGGGGGGTGGCGACGACAGGATACGAGCAGTACTTC	NA	TRBV7-9	TRBJ2-7	NA
CSVQIGQNTGELFF	TGCAGCGTTCAGATCGGACAGAACACCGGGGAGCTGTTTTTT	once	TRBV29-1	TRBJ2-2	NA
CASSSRDRVSYEQYF	TGTGCCAGCAGCTCCCGGGACAGGGTTTCCTACGAGCAGTACTTC	NA	TRBV13	TRBJ2-7	TRBD1
CASSDFRGNNEQFF	TGTGCCAGCAGTGATTTTCGAGGGAACAATGAGCAGTTCTTC	NA	TRBV25-1	TRBJ2-1	NA
CASSLTADTGELFF	TGCGCCAGCAGCTTGACCGCAGACACCGGGGAGCTGTTTTTT	NA	TRBV5-1	TRBJ2-2	NA
CASSLAGTGNTEAFF	TGCGCCAGCAGCTTGGCCGGGACAGGGAACACTGAAGCTTTCTTT	NA	TRBV5-1	TRBJ1-1	TRBD1
CASRGQGDTEAFF	TGTGCCAGCAGAGGACAGGGGGACACTGAAGCTTTCTTT	NA	TRBV5-5	TRBJ1-1	TRBD1
CASSEVRTAEKLFF	TGTGCCAGCAGTGAAGTTCGGACTGCCGAAAAACTGTTTTTT	NA	TRBV2	TRBJ1-4	NA